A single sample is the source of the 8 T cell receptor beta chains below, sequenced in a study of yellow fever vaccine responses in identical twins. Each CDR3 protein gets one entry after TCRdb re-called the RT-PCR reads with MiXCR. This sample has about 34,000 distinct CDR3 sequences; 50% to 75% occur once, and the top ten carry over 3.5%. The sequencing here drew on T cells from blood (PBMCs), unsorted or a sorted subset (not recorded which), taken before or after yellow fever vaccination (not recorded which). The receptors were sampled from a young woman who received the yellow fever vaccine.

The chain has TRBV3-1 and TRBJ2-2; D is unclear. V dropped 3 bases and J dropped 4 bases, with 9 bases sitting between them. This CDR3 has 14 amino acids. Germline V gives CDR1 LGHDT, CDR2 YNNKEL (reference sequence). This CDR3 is CASSQERFTGELFF. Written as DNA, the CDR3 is TGTGCCAGCAGCCAGGAGAGGTTCACCGGGGAGCTGTTTTTT.

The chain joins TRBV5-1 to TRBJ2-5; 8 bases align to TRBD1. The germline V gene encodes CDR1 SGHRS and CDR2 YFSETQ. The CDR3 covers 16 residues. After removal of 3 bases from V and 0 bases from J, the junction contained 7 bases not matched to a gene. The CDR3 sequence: CASSYDRGLYQETQYF. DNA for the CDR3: TGCGCCAGCAGCTATGACAGGGGACTGTACCAAGAGACCCAGTACTTC.

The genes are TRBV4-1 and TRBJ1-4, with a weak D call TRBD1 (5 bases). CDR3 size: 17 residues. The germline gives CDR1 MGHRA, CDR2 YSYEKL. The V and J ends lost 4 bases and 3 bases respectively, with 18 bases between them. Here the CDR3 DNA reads TGCGCCAGCAGCCCCGTGGGTTCCCGGGACTCTAATGAAAAACTGTTTTTT. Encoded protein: CASSPVGSRDSNEKLFF.

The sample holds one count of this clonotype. The CDR3: CASSLSGGTDTQYF. In DNA, the CDR3 is TGTGCCAGCAGCCTTTCCGGGGGGACGGATACGCAGTATTTT. The chain links TRBV3-1 to TRBJ2-3, with 7 bases fitting TRBD2. This CDR3 region has 14 residues. Germline-derived CDR1 and CDR2 are LGHDT and YNNKEL (reference sequence). Trimming cost V 4 bases and J 6 bases; bases outside gene matches: 7.

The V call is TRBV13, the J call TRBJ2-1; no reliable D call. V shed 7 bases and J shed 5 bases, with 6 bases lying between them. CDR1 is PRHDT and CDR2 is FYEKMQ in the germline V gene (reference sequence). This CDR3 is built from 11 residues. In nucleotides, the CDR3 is TGTGCCAGCAACTTTCACAATGAGCAGTTCTTC. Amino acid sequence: CASNFHNEQFF.

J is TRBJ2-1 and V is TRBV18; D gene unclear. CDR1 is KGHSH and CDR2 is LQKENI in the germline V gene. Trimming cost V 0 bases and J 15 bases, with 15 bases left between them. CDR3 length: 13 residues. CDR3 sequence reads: CASSPPTIGVLFF. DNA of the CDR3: TGTGCCAGCTCACCACCAACGATAGGCGTTCTGTTCTTC. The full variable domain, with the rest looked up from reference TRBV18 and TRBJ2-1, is NAGVMQNPRHLVRRRGQEARLRCSPMKGHSHVYWYRQLPEEGLKFMVYLQKENIIDESGMPKERFSAEFPKEGPSILRIQQVVRGDSAAYFCASSPPTIGVLFFGPGTRLTVL.

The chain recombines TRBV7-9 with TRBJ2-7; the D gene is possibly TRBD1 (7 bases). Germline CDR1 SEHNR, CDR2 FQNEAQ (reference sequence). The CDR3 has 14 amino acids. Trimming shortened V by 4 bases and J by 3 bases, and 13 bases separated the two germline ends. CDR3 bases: TGTGCCAGCAGCTCTACAGGGGAGGACTACGAGCAGTACTTC. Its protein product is CASSSTGEDYEQYF.

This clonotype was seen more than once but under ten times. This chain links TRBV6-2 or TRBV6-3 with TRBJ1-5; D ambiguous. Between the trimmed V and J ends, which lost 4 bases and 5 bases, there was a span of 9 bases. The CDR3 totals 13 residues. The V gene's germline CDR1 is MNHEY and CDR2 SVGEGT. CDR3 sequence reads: CASSFGVHQPQHF. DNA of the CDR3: TGTGCCAGCAGTTTCGGCGTACATCAGCCCCAGCATTTT.